This T cell receptor (beta chain) is from a study of blood T cell repertoires in COVID-19. Overall study context: Researchers got acute and convalescent COVID-19 samples from the United States, Italy and Spain. Sample material is recorded as cDNA or gDNA derived from T cells, B-cell-depleted T cells, or PBMCs.

In the authors' methods: Scientists estimated how many nucleated cells there were by amplifying reference gene primers. Profiled with immunoSEQ multiplex PCR; TCRdb holds only in-frame clones, not every one. V, J and clone size derive from that table, while D and trimming were established from the DNA sequence. This sample yields around 220,000 clones, of which about 90% are seen a single time; 1.5% to 2% belongs to the top ten. This clonotype was obtained from a man aged 35 to 55 with active or convalescent COVID-19. Sequences were obtained from peripheral blood.

The CDR3 spells CASSPDRSYGYTF. Here the CDR3 DNA reads TGTGCCAGCAGCCCGGACAGGAGCTATGGCTACACCTTC. The chain uses TRBV6-6 and TRBJ1-2, with TRBD1 identical over 7 bases. CDR3 size: 13 residues. Germline V gives CDR1 MNHNY, CDR2 SVGAGI (reference sequence). The junction had 5 bases not matched to a gene; V was cut back by 6 bases and J by 4 bases.